The source of this TCR beta chain is a study of early T cells in non-severe SARS-CoV-2 infection. Study-wide context: The input, bulk RNA from unsorted whole blood, was sequenced, and chains were unpaired.

Study-wide results and limits: Using VDJdb, the matching emphasized anti-spike CD8 responses while missing private and CD4 specificities.

The library protocol tagged individual cDNA molecules with unique molecular identifiers. TCRdb reanalysed the 5' RACE reads using MiXCR and keeps one entry per CDR3 protein. The sample contains 50,000 to 65,000 distinct CDR3 sequences, around 10% of which appear only once. This clonotype was detected only a few times. Its antigen is unknown. Germline CDR1 is SGHNT and CDR2 is YYREEE (reference sequence). V gave up 4 bases and J gave up 7 bases, with 18 bases separating them. CDR3 length: 15 amino acids. This TCR derives from an adult who was a healthcare worker with PCR-confirmed SARS-CoV-2 infection or an uninfected control (not recorded which). The rearrangement joins TRBV5-4 to TRBJ1-5; no firm D call. The source was whole blood, collected at baseline. The CDR3 loop reads CASSNDRDVGQPQHF. As DNA, the CDR3 is TGTGCCAGCAGCAATGACCGGGATGTAGGGCAGCCCCAGCATTTT.